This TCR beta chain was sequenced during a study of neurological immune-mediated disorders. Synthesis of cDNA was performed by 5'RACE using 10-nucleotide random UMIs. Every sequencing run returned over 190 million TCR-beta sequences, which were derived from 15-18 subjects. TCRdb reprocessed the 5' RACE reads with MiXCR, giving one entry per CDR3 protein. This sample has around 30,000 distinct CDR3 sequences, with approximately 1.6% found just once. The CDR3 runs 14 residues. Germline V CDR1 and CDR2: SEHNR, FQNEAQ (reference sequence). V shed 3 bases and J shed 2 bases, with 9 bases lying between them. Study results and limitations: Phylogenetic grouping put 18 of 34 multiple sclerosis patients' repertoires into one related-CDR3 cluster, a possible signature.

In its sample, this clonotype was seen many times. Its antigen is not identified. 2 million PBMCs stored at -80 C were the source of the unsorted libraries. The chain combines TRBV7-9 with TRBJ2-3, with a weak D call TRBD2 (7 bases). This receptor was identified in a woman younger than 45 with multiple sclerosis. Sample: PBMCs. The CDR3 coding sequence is TGTGCCAGCAGCTTTCGGGGGGCCACAGATACGCAGTATTTT. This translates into CASSFRGATDTQYF.